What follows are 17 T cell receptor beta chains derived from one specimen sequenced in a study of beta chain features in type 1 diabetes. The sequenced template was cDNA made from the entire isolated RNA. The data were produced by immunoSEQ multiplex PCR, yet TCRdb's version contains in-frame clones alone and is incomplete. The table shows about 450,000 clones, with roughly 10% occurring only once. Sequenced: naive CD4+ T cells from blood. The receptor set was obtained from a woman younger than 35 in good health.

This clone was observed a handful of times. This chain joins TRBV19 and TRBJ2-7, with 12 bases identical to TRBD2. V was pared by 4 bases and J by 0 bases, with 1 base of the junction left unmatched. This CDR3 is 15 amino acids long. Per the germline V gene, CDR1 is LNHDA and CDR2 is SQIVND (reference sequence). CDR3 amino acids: CASSTSGRASYEQYF. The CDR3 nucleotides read TGTGCCAGTAGTACTAGCGGGAGGGCCTCCTACGAGCAGTACTTC.

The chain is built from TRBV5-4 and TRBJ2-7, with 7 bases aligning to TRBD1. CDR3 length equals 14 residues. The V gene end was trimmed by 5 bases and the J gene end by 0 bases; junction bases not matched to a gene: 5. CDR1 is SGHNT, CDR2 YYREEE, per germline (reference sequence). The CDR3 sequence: CASSRDSLSYEQYV. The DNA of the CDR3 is TGTGCCAGCAGTCGGGACAGTCTCTCCTACGAGCAGTACGTC.

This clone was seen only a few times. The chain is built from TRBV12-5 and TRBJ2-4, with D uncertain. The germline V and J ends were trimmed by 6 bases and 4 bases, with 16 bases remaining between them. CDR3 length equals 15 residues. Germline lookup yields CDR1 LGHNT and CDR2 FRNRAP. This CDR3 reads CASGPSVGMKNIQYF. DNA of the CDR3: TGTGCTAGTGGCCCTTCGGTTGGGATGAAAAACATTCAGTACTTC.

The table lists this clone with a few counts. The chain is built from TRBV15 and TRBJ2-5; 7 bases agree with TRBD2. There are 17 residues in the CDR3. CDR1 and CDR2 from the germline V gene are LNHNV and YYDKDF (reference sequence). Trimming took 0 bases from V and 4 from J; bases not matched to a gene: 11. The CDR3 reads CATSRDPLRGRRETQYF. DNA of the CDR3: TGTGCCACCAGCAGAGACCCCTTGCGGGGGAGGAGAGAGACCCAGTACTTC.

CDR3 coding DNA: TGTGCCAGCAGTTACTCGACCGGTGGGAATGGCTACACCTTC. Its translation: CASSYSTGGNGYTF. This chain joins TRBV6-6 and TRBJ1-2; D remains ambiguous. Trimming removed 0 bases at V and 6 bases at J, with 11 bases between. Germline V lookup: CDR1 MNHNY, CDR2 SVGAGI (reference sequence). This CDR3 is 14 amino acids long.

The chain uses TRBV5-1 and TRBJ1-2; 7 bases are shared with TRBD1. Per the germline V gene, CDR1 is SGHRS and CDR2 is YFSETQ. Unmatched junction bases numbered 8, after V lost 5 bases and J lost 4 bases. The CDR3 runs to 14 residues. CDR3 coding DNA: TGCGCCAGCAGATCGGGACAGAATCCCTATGGCTACACCTTC. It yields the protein CASRSGQNPYGYTF.

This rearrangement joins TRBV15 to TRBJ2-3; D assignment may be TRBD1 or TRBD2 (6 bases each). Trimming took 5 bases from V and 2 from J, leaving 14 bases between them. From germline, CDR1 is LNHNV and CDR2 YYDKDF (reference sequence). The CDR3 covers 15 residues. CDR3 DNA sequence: TGTGCCACCAGCGGGAGGACAGTCTTCACAGATACGCAGTATTTT. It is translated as CATSGRTVFTDTQYF.

CDR3 amino acids: CASSSAGTGLNEQFF. The CDR3 DNA reads TGTGCCAGCAGCTCAGCTGGGACAGGCCTCAATGAGCAGTTCTTC. The rearrangement uses TRBV9 and TRBJ2-1, with TRBD1 identical over 8 bases. This CDR3 has 15 residues. Germline V gene data show CDR1 as SGDLS and CDR2 as YYNGEE. V trimming: 4 bases; J trimming: 6 bases; junction bases outside the gene matches: 9.

For the CDR3, the DNA is TGTGCCAGCAGCTTAATCTCTAGCGGGAAGGGGGACGTC. It translates to CASSLISSGKGDV. The chain recombines TRBV7-9 with TRBJ2-7, with 9 bases aligning to TRBD2. Germline loops: CDR1 SEHNR, CDR2 FQNEAQ (reference sequence). The CDR3 has 13 amino acids.

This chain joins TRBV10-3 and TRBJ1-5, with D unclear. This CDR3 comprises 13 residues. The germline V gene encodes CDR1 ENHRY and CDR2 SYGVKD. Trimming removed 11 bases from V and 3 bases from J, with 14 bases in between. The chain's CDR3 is CAHRADLNQPQHF. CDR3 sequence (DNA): TGTGCCCATCGGGCAGACCTCAATCAGCCCCAGCATTTT.

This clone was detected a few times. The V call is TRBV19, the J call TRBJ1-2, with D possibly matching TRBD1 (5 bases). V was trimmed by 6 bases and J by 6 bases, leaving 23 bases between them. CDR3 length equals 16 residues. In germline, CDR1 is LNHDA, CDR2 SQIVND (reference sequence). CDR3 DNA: TGTGCCAGTAGCGCACGTGTGTGGCGGACAACAGATGGCTACACCTTC. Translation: CASSARVWRTTDGYTF.

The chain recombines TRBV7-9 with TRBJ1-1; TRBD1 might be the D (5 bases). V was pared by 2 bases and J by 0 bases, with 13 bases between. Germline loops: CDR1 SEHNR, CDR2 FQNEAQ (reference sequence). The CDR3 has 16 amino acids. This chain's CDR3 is CASSLQGSYMNTEAFF. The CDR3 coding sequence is TGTGCCAGCAGCTTACAGGGTTCCTACATGAACACTGAAGCTTTCTTT.

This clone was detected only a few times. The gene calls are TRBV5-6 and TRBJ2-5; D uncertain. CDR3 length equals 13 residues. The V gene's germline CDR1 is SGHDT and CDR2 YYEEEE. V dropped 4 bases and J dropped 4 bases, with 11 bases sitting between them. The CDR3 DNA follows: TGTGCCAGCAGCCTAGGGCCCCGAGAGACCCAGTACTTC. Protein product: CASSLGPRETQYF.

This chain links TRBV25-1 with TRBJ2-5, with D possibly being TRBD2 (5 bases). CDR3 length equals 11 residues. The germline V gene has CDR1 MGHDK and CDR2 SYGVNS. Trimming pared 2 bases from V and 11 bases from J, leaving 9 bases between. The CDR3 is CASSELWEQYF. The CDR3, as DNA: TGTGCCAGCAGTGAACTCTGGGAGCAGTACTTC.

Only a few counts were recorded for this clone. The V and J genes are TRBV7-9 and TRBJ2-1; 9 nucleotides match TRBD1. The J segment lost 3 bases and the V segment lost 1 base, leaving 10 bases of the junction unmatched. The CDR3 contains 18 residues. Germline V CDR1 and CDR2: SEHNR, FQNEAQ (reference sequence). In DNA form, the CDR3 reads TGTGCCAGCAGCTTAGTTCTGCTCCGGGACAGGGACTACAATGAGCAGTTCTTC. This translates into CASSLVLLRDRDYNEQFF.

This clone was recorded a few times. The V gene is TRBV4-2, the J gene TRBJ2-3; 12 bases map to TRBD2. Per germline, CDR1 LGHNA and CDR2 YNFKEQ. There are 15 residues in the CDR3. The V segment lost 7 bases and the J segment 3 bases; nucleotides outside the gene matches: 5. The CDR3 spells CASTLLAGGTDTQYF. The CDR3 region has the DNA TGTGCCAGCACCTTACTAGCGGGGGGAACAGATACGCAGTATTTT.

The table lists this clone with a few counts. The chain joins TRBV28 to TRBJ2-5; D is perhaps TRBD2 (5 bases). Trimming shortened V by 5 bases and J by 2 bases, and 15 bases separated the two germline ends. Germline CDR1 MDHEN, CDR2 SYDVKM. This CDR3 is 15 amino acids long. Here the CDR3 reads CASSLAWGAQETQYF. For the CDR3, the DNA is TGTGCCAGCAGTCTAGCCTGGGGAGCTCAAGAGACCCAGTACTTC.